This TCR beta chain was profiled in a study of CD8+CD57+ T cells in acquired aplastic anemia. The CDR3 sequence is 14 residues long. CDR1 and CDR2 (germline): DFQATT, SNEGSKA (reference sequence). The ends lost 3 bases at V and 4 bases at J; junction bases unmatched: 7. Patients chosen for sequencing had CD8+CD57+ cells that had expanded, as shown by flow cytometry. Severe acquired aplastic anemia was the diagnosis recorded for all patients. Genomic DNA acted as the template from which TCR beta VDJ combination and CDR3 sequence profiling were carried out. MiXCR, applied by TCRdb to the reads, yields one record per CDR3 protein. The profile covers 400,000 to 600,000 distinct CDR3 sequences, with around a third appearing a single time and roughly 0.8% taken by the ten largest.

This sequence originates from a human donor with aplastic anemia. The chain is built from TRBV20-1 and TRBJ2-3; 7 bases agree with TRBD2. Sequenced: sorted CD4+, CD8+, or CD8+CD57+ T cells (not recorded which) from PBMCs. DNA of the CDR3: TGCAGTGCTAGTATTCGTGCGGGGGCAGATACGCAGTATTTT. Protein: CSASIRAGADTQYF.